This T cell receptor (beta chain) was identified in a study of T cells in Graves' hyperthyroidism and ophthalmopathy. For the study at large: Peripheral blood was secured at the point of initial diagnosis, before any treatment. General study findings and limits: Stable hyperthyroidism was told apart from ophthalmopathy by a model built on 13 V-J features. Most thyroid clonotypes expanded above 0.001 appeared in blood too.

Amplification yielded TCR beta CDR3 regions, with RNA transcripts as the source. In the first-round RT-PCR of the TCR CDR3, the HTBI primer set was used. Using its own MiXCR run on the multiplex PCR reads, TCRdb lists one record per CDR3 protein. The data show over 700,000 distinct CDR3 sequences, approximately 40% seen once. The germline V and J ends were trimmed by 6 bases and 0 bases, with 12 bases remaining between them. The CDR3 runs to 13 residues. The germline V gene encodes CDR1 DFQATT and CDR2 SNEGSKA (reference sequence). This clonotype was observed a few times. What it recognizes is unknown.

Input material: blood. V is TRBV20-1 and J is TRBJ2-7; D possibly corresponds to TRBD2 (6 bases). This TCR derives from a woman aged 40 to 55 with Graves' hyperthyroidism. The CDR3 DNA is TGCAGTGCCCCGGGGACTGACTCCTACGAGCAGTACTTC. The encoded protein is CSAPGTDSYEQYF.